This section outlines one TCR beta chain sequence together with its context. Its antigen is still unknown. The data were obtained in a study of T cell responses to AZD1222 COVID-19 vaccine. General observations from the study: Across spike, vaccine-associated CD4 TCRs were found, dominant at 160-218 and 743-854.

The V gene's germline CDR1 is MRHNA and CDR2 SNTAGT. Trimming took 6 bases from V and 8 from J; bases not matched to a gene: 7. The CDR3 length is 14 residues. Repertoires were generated with immunoSEQ multiplex PCR, while TCRdb's copy carries only in-frame clones and drops some. The sample includes around 150,000 clones, 85% to 95% of them seen just once. This receptor was taken from an adult in good health. V is TRBV6-4 and J is TRBJ1-6, with 7 bases fitting TRBD1. Sequencing used peripheral blood, obtained on day 0 of AZD1222 vaccination. CDR3 sequence reads: CASRTGTDDSPLHF. CDR3 DNA sequence: TGTGCCAGCAGAACCGGGACAGACGATTCACCCCTCCACTTT.